The entry below describes one T cell receptor (beta chain). Its antigen remains unidentified. The record originates from a study of cytomegalovirus exposure and HLA in healthy donors. Study background: Falling in the Caucasian-associated ancestry cluster were approximately 84% of under 450 genotyped donors. Study-wide results and limits: Among CMV-associated TCR beta chains, most appeared HLA-restricted in a later analysis. A cluster of highly shared sequence variants was likely a sequencing artifact.

The CDR3 length is 15 residues. Germline lookup yields CDR1 LNHDA and CDR2 SQIVND (reference sequence). The V end lost 4 bases, the J end lost 0 bases, and 9 bases lay between the germline ends. Primers for the PCR totalled 60 Vbeta and 13 Jbeta. The protocol was immunoSEQ multiplex PCR, while the TCRdb copy is restricted to in-frame clones and leaves out a portion. The sample table sets out more than 75,000 clones. Sequencing used PBMCs. The receptor was derived from a man aged 45 to 65 in good health and CMV-seropositive. V is TRBV19 and J is TRBJ1-4, with D tentatively TRBD1 (6 bases). CDR3 sequence (DNA): TGTGCCAGTAGTACATGGACAGCAACTAATGAAAAACTGTTTTTT. The encoded protein is CASSTWTATNEKLFF.